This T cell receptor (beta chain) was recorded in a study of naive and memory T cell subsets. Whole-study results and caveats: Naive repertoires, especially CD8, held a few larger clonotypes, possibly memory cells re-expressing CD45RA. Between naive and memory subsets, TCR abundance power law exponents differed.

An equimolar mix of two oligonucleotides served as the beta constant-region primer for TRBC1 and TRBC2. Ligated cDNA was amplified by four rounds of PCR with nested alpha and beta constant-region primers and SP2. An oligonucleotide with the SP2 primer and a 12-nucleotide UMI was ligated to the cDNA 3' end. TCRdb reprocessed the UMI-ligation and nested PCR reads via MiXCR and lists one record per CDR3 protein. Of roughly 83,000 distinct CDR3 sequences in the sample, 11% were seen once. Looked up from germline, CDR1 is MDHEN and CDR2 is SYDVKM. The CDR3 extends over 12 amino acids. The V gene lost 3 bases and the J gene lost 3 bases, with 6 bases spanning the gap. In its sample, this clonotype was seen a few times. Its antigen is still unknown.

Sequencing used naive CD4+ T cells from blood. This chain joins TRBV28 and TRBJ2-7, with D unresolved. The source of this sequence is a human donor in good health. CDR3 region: CASSFQYYEQYF. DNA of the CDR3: TGTGCCAGCAGTTTCCAATACTACGAGCAGTACTTC.